These T cell receptor beta chains were read from a single sample in a study of OX40 agonist ivuxolimab in advanced cancers. Generated by immunoSEQ multiplex PCR, the TCRdb table keeps only in-frame clones and is missing some. The sample carries some 54,000 clones, 77% recorded once. Sequencing used CD4+ or CD8+ T cells sorted from blood, obtained in a trial of the OX40 agonist ivuxolimab. The receptors were gathered from an adult with an advanced solid tumor such as melanoma, head and neck, liver or kidney cancer. The CDR3 runs from the conserved cysteine through the conserved F or W. Fields, in order: D gene, V gene, clone size, J gene, CDR3 DNA, CDR3 protein. The D gene is left open where the match is weak. A clone size is listed for some rows: how often the clone was seen (once, few, many), or a class if it is expanded.

d_gene: -
v_gene: TRBV30
abundance: -
j_gene: TRBJ2-1
CDR3nt: TGTGCCTGGAGTGTACGGGGGATCCCCTCCTACAATGAGCAGTTCTTC
CDR3aa: CAWSVRGIPSYNEQFF

d_gene: -
v_gene: TRBV18
abundance: -
j_gene: TRBJ2-1
CDR3nt: TGTGCCAGCTCACCAGTTAGGGAGAATGAGCAGTTCTTC
CDR3aa: CASSPVRENEQFF

d_gene: TRBD1
v_gene: TRBV5-8
abundance: -
j_gene: TRBJ1-6
CDR3nt: TGTGCCAGCAAGCCGGGACAGACCTATAATTCACCCCTCCACTTT
CDR3aa: CASKPGQTYNSPLHF

d_gene: -
v_gene: TRBV7-4
abundance: -
j_gene: TRBJ2-3
CDR3nt: TGTGCCAGCAGCTTAGTTCCGTTTCGGCGGGACACAGATACGCAGTATTTT
CDR3aa: CASSLVPFRRDTDTQYF

d_gene: TRBD2
v_gene: TRBV29-1
abundance: once
j_gene: TRBJ2-2
CDR3nt: TGCAGCGTTGTGGCGGGGGTCAAGACCGGGGAGCTGTTTTTT
CDR3aa: CSVVAGVKTGELFF

d_gene: -
v_gene: TRBV14
abundance: -
j_gene: TRBJ2-7
CDR3nt: TGTGCCAGCAGCCAAGTGGCTAGCTCCTACGAGCAGTACTTC
CDR3aa: CASSQVASSYEQYF

d_gene: -
v_gene: TRBV18
abundance: -
j_gene: TRBJ2-5
CDR3nt: TGTGCCAGCTCGTCAGACCACAAAGAGACCCAGTACTTC
CDR3aa: CASSSDHKETQYF

d_gene: TRBD1
v_gene: TRBV5-4
abundance: -
j_gene: TRBJ1-1
CDR3nt: TGTGCCAGCAGCTTGGGGACCGGGACAGGGATGTCCACTGAAGCTTTCTTT
CDR3aa: CASSLGTGTGMSTEAFF

d_gene: TRBD2
v_gene: TRBV28
abundance: -
j_gene: TRBJ2-7
CDR3nt: TGTGCCAGCAGTTTAGCGGGGACTAGAAACTACGAGCAGTACTTC
CDR3aa: CASSLAGTRNYEQYF

d_gene: -
v_gene: TRBV5-1
abundance: -
j_gene: TRBJ1-2
CDR3nt: TGCGCCAGCAGCTTGTCGGCGGCTAACTATGGCTACACCTTC
CDR3aa: CASSLSAANYGYTF

d_gene: TRBD2
v_gene: TRBV2
abundance: once
j_gene: TRBJ2-1
CDR3nt: TGTGCCAGCAGTGAATTCCCTAGCGGGAGTGGTGAGCAGTTCTTC
CDR3aa: CASSEFPSGSGEQFF

d_gene: -
v_gene: TRBV7-6
abundance: -
j_gene: TRBJ2-5
CDR3nt: TGTGCCAGCAGCGGATCACAAGAGACCCAGTACTTC
CDR3aa: CASSGSQETQYF

d_gene: TRBD1
v_gene: TRBV6-6
abundance: -
j_gene: TRBJ1-2
CDR3nt: TGTGCCAGCAGTGACAGGGGGCCCCCCTATGGCTACACCTTC
CDR3aa: CASSDRGPPYGYTF

d_gene: -
v_gene: TRBV5-1
abundance: -
j_gene: TRBJ1-2
CDR3nt: TGCGCCAGCAGCTTGGACCCGGACTATGGCTACACCTTC
CDR3aa: CASSLDPDYGYTF